Presented here are 15 T cell receptor beta chains from one specimen sequenced in a study of cytomegalovirus exposure and HLA in healthy donors. PCR primers comprised 60 Vbeta and 13 Jbeta primers. The table came from immunoSEQ multiplex PCR; TCRdb's copy has only in-frame clones and leaves some out. The sample lists tens of thousands of clones; around 75% were seen once. Specimen: PBMCs. Receptors were obtained from a young woman in good health and CMV-seropositive.

V usage is TRBV19 and J usage is TRBJ1-5; 8 nucleotides line up with TRBD1. The length of the CDR3 is 15 residues. V lost 4 bases to trimming and J lost 4 bases; unmatched junction nucleotides: 6. CDR1 and CDR2 from the germline V gene are LNHDA and SQIVND (reference sequence). The CDR3 DNA sequence: TGTGCCAGTAGTACCGGACAGGGAGGGAATCAGCCCCAGCATTTT. It is translated as CASSTGQGGNQPQHF.

The genes are TRBV7-2 and TRBJ2-2; TRBD1 is a possible D gene (7 bases). Trimming left V 5 bases short and J 4 bases short, with 17 bases between. The germline V gene has CDR1 SGHTA and CDR2 FQGNSA. This CDR3 has 16 amino acids. CDR3: CASSPKNRGGTGELFF. The CDR3 nucleotides are TGTGCCAGCAGCCCCAAAAACAGGGGAGGCACCGGGGAGCTGTTTTTT.

This CDR3 reads CASSPRLISYNEQFF. The CDR3 DNA sequence: TGTGCCAGCAGCCCCAGGTTAATTTCCTACAATGAGCAGTTCTTC. The chain combines TRBV5-8 with TRBJ2-1, with D unresolved. The V end was cut by 4 bases, the J end by 1 base, with 12 bases between. The CDR3 is 15 amino acids. Per the germline V gene, CDR1 is SGHTS and CDR2 is YDEGEE.

The rearrangement uses TRBV9 and TRBJ1-2, with TRBD1 matching over 7 bases. V lost 4 bases to trimming and J lost 1 base; unmatched junction nucleotides: 4. Germline V CDR1 and CDR2: SGDLS, YYNGEE. The CDR3 runs 14 residues. CDR3 amino acids: CASSLGQRNYGYTF. The CDR3 coding sequence is TGTGCCAGCAGCTTGGGACAGCGTAACTATGGCTACACCTTC.

This clone was seen a single time. The V and J genes are TRBV28 and TRBJ2-7; 9 nucleotides align to TRBD2. The CDR3 sequence is 15 residues long. After removal of 6 bases from V and 4 bases from J, the junction contained 10 bases not matched to a gene. Germline CDR1 MDHEN, CDR2 SYDVKM. For the CDR3, the DNA is TGTGCCAGCAGCTCCAGGGGCGGGAGGGCGTACGAGCAGTACTTC. Residues: CASSSRGGRAYEQYF.

J is TRBJ2-2 and V is TRBV7-9; 10 bases agree with TRBD2. From germline, CDR1 is SEHNR and CDR2 FQNEAQ (reference sequence). The CDR3 length is 16 residues. The trim removed 5 bases at V and 4 bases at J, leaving 7 bases unmatched. The CDR3 protein is CASSQPSGRGTGELFF. In DNA form, the CDR3 reads TGTGCCAGCAGCCAACCCAGCGGGAGGGGCACCGGGGAGCTGTTTTTT.

To note about this clone: Germline and junction disagree at one end, which may indicate a read error. This chain uses TRBV7-7 with TRBJ2-5, with TRBD1 matching 8 bases. The CDR3 sequence is 15 residues long. The germline gives CDR1 SSHAT, CDR2 FNYEAQ (reference sequence). The CDR3 nucleotides read TGTGCTAGCAGCTTAGGACAGGGCTTACAAGAGACCCAGTACTTC. It is translated as CASSLGQGLQETQYF.

This clone was recorded once. The chain joins TRBV5-6 to TRBJ1-2, with D uncertain. CDR3 length equals 13 residues. V lost 3 bases to trimming and J lost 4 bases, with 10 bases between them. From germline, CDR1 is SGHDT and CDR2 YYEEEE. CDR3 protein: CASSSRAGYGYTF. Here the CDR3 DNA reads TGTGCCAGCAGCTCGCGGGCCGGCTATGGCTACACCTTC.

In its sample, this clone was seen a few times. The V and J genes are TRBV5-6 and TRBJ2-7; D might be TRBD1 (5 bases). CDR1 is SGHDT, CDR2 YYEEEE, per germline. The length of the CDR3 is 15 residues. The V and J ends lost 0 bases and 6 bases respectively, with 16 bases between them. CDR3 nucleotides: TGTGCCAGCAGCTTGGACAGTGGGCTTGGGGCCGAGCAGTACTTC. It codes for CASSLDSGLGAEQYF.

The chain couples TRBV5-1 to TRBJ2-1, with 10 bases identical to TRBD1. The junction had 10 bases not matched to a gene; V was cut back by 4 bases and J by 12 bases. This CDR3 is built from 14 residues. Germline values: CDR1 SGHRS, CDR2 YFSETQ. In DNA, the CDR3 is TGCGCCAGCAGCCCCGACAGGGGGCCCTTTGGGCAGTTCTTC. This translates into CASSPDRGPFGQFF.

This clone is classed as medium-sized. The V gene is TRBV6-1, the J gene TRBJ2-2, with D possibly being TRBD1 (5 bases). With 0 bases removed from V and 3 bases from J, the gap between germline ends came to 8 bases. This CDR3 contains 15 residues. Germline CDR1 and CDR2: MNHNS and SASEGT. CDR3 residues: CASSEAIGDTGELFF. The CDR3 DNA reads as TGTGCCAGCAGTGAAGCGATAGGGGACACCGGGGAGCTGTTTTTT.

This clone appeared a single time. The chain joins TRBV7-2 to TRBJ2-3; 11 nucleotides line up with TRBD2. Germline-derived CDR1 and CDR2 are SGHTA and FQGNSA. This CDR3 is built from 16 residues. V was pared by 2 bases and J by 6 bases, with 7 bases of the junction left unmatched. CDR3 sequence reads: CASSLSLAGGMDTQYF. CDR3 coding DNA: TGTGCCAGCAGCTTATCCCTAGCGGGAGGAATGGATACGCAGTATTTT.

The chain recombines TRBV10-1 with TRBJ2-2; no firm D call. The germline V and J ends were trimmed by 5 bases and 5 bases, with 6 bases remaining between them. The CDR3 loop spans 12 amino acids. Germline V lookup: CDR1 WNHNN, CDR2 SYGVQD (reference sequence). The CDR3 DNA follows: TGCGCCAGCAGTCCCACTACCGGGGAGCTGTTTTTT. It specifies CASSPTTGELFF.

The rearrangement joins TRBV7-6 to TRBJ2-7, with a possible D match to TRBD1 (5 bases). The CDR3 is made up of 17 amino acids. Germline CDR1 SGHVS, CDR2 FNYEAQ. With 0 bases removed from V and 0 bases from J, the gap between germline ends came to 15 bases. The CDR3 DNA reads TGTGCCAGCAGCTTAGCCCTAGGGGCTATCTACTCCTACGAGCAGTACTTC. Its protein is CASSLALGAIYSYEQYF.

This chain uses TRBV28 with TRBJ2-7; 8 nucleotides align to TRBD1. The CDR3 sequence is 15 residues long. Germline V lookup: CDR1 MDHEN, CDR2 SYDVKM. Trimming took 3 bases from V and 4 from J; bases not matched to a gene: 8. The CDR3: CASSFGGQGIYEQYF. CDR3 nucleotide sequence: TGTGCCAGCAGTTTTGGTGGACAGGGAATTTACGAGCAGTACTTC.